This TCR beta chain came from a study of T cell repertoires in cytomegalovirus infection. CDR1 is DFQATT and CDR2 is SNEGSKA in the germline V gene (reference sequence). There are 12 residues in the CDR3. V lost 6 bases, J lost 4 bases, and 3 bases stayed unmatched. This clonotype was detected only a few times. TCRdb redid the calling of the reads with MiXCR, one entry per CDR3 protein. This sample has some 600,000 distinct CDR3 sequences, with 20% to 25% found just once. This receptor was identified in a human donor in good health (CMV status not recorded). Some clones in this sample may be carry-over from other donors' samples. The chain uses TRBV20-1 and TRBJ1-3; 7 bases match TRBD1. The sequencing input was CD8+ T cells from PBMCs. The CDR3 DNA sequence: TGCAGTGCCGGGACAGACGGAAACACCATATATTTT. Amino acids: CSAGTDGNTIYF.